This is a list of T cell receptor beta chains from one sample in a study of beta chain features in type 1 diabetes. This table comes from immunoSEQ multiplex PCR, and its TCRdb copy is limited to in-frame clones, with some not included. This table has around 250,000 clones, 20% appearing once. Sequenced: naive CD4+ T cells from blood. The receptors shown here come from a woman aged 35 to 49 with type 1 diabetes. Each CDR3 is given with its conserved first and last residue. A D gene is named only where the DNA matches it firmly. Clone size is given for some rows only: seen once, a few or many times, or a class if the clone is expanded.

>TRBJ2-4|TRBV6-5|TRBD1|-
TGTGCCAGCAGTTACTCGGAGGGACAGGGTCCTCCGTACTTC
CASSYSEGQGPPYF
>TRBJ2-5|TRBV7-2|-|-
TGTGCCAGCACCCTTTCGTCGCAAGAGACCCAGTACTTC
CASTLSSQETQYF
>TRBJ2-7|TRBV30|-|few
TGTGCCTGGAGTGGGCAGGAGGGGCAGTACTTC
CAWSGQEGQYF
>TRBJ2-1|TRBV7-9|-|-
TGTGCCAGCAGCCCGGCTAGCGCTTACTACAATGAGCAGTTCTTC
CASSPASAYYNEQFF
>TRBJ1-1|TRBV18|TRBD1|few
TGTGCCAGCTCGATCGACAGGGTCAATACTGAAGCTTTCTTT
CASSIDRVNTEAFF
>TRBJ1-2|TRBV4-3|TRBD1|few
TGCGCCAGCAGCCAGGGACAGAATCTCTATGGCTACACCTTC
CASSQGQNLYGYTF
>TRBJ1-5|TRBV5-1|-|few
TGCGCCAGCAGCTTGGGCGGAGATCAGCCCCAGCATTTT
CASSLGGDQPQHF
>TRBJ2-7|TRBV18|-|few
TGTGCCAGCTCATCCGGGACTCATACCTACGAGCAGTACTTC
CASSSGTHTYEQYF
>TRBJ1-5|TRBV19|-|few
TGTGCCAGTAGTATTAAGGACTTCAGTCAGCCCCAGCATTTT
CASSIKDFSQPQHF
>TRBJ2-3|TRBV29-1|TRBD2|few
TGCAGCGTTGAAGTTTGGCTAGCGGGTACCCCCACAGATACGCAGTATTTT
CSVEVWLAGTPTDTQYF
>TRBJ1-2|TRBV7-2|TRBD1|-
TGTGCCAGCAGCTTATCCGACAGGGGGCCCTATGGCTACACCTTC
CASSLSDRGPYGYTF
>TRBJ2-6|TRBV7-2|-|-
TGTGCCAGCAGCTTACAGGCCCCTGGGGCCAACGTCCTGACTTTC
CASSLQAPGANVLTF
>TRBJ2-3|TRBV30|TRBD2|few
TGTGCCTGGAGTGTAGCAGGGCCTAGCGGGAGAACAGATACGCAGTATTTT
CAWSVAGPSGRTDTQYF
>TRBJ1-4|TRBV7-8|TRBD1|few
TGTGCCAGCAGCTTAAATTCCGGGACAGGAAATGAAAAACTGTTTTTT
CASSLNSGTGNEKLFF
>TRBJ2-1|TRBV15|TRBD2|-
TGTGCCACCAGCAGAGATACCAGCGGGGGGGGTTACAATGAGCAGTTCTTC
CATSRDTSGGGYNEQFF
>TRBJ1-5|TRBV7-2|TRBD1|-
TGTGCCAGCAGCCCGGGGACAGGGGAAAATCAGCCCCAGCATTTT
CASSPGTGENQPQHF